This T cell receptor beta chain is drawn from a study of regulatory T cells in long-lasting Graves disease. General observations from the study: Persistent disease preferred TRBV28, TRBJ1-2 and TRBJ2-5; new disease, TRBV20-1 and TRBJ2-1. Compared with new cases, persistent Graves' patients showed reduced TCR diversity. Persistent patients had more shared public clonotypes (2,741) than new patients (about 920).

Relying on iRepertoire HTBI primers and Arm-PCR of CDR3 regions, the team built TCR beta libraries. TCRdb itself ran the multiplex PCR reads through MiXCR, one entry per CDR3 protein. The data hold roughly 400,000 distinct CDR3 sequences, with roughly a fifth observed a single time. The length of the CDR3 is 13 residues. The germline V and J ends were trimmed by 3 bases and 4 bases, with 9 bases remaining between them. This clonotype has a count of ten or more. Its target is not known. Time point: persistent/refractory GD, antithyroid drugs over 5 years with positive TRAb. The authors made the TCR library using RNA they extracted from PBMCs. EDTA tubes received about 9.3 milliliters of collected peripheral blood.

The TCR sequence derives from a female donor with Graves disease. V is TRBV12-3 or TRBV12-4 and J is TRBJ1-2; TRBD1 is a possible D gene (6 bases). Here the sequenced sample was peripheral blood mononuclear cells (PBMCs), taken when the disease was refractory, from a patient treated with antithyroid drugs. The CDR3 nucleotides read TGTGCCAGCAGTTTTAGGGGGATCTATGGCTACACCTTC. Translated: CASSFRGIYGYTF.